Given below is one TCR beta chain in context. This table comes from immunoSEQ multiplex PCR, and its TCRdb copy is limited to in-frame clones, with some not included. The sample shows roughly 160,000 clones, 70% to 90% of them seen only once. This record belongs to a study of blood T cell repertoires in COVID-19. Overall study: Acute and convalescent COVID-19 samples came from the United States, Italy and Spain. T cells, B-cell-depleted T cells, or PBMCs supplied cDNA or gDNA.

Between the trimmed V and J ends, which lost 3 bases and 4 bases, there was a span of 9 bases. Germline loops: CDR1 KGHSH, CDR2 LQKENI. The CDR3 has 13 residues. The specimen sequenced was peripheral blood. V is TRBV18 and J is TRBJ1-1, with D unclear. The receptor comes from a woman aged 80 or older with COVID-19, enrolled during active disease. The CDR3 sequence is CASSPVQVTEAFF. The DNA for the CDR3 is TGTGCCAGCTCACCCGTTCAGGTCACTGAAGCTTTCTTT.